This T cell receptor (beta chain) was obtained from a study of blood T cell repertoires in COVID-19 (dated by TCRdb to between 2020 and 2021). Looking at the study overall: The collaborator samples originated in the United States, Italy and Spain and spanned the acute and convalescent phases of COVID-19. The material from the prospective study consisted of cDNA or gDNA derived from T cells, B-cell-depleted T cells, or PBMCs. The dataset comprised deeply sampled blood TCRbeta repertoires from subjects exposed to, actively infected with, or recovered from COVID-19. A freely available public database, intended as a resource for researchers studying the immune response to SARS-CoV-2, is where the repertoires were released. Samples were obtained from the ongoing ImmuneRACE study (first 160 participants) and from 1,000 to 1,500 subjects provided by 6 global collaborators. A de-identified subject ID, COVID-19 status, age in years and sex were almost always included in the sample metadata. Where HLA class I and class II types were available, the types were taken from metadata supplied by the sample provider, not from assay-based typing. Study-wide conclusions, independent of this receptor: Clinical and demographic metadata were provided uncurated, with the amount varying by source and participant.

This clone appeared a single time. Its antigen target is currently unknown. Base qualities are not recorded, but no much larger clone differs from it by a single base. The immunoSEQ Assay, a bias-controlled multiplex PCR, was used to amplify TCRbeta CDR3 regions from genomic DNA. In the paper's pipeline: Nucleated cell counts per sample were estimated from amplification of reference gene primers within the assay. Sequence reads were collapsed and filtered to measure the absolute abundance of every unique TCRbeta CDR3 rearrangement. Productive Simpson clonality was computed per sample as the square root of Simpson's diversity index over productive rearrangements. Not all clones reach the TCRdb copy of this immuneACCESS table, which keeps in-frame sequences only. Checked studies attribute under half of the gap to unresolved V genes and leave the rest unexplained. The V and J calls and clone size come from that table; D and trimming were worked out from the DNA. In all, the sample holds 250,000 to 350,000 clones, and approximately 86% of those were seen once. Around 4.2% of the sample lies in the top ten.

Trimming takes 9 bases from V and 0 bases from J, and the germline ends sit 11 bases apart. Reading the germline V gene (reference sequence) gives CDR1 MNHNY and CDR2 SVGAGI. Counted from cysteine to phenylalanine, this CDR3 has 13 amino acids. Of the read, only the CDR3 DNA is kept; its 39 bases are in frame from base 1. Whole blood was collected in K2EDTA tubes by collaborating institutions according to the institutions' own protocols. For TCRbeta analysis, collaborators shipped samples as frozen whole blood, isolated PBMCs, or DNA extracted from either of those sample types. The V and J segments used are TRBV6-6 and TRBJ1-1; no D gene is confidently identified. The TCR was taken from a woman between 45 and 65 years old with active or convalescent COVID-19. The sample was peripheral blood. In nucleotide form, the sequence is TGTGCCAGTTACCAGGATATGAACACTGAAGCTTTCTTT. Translated, it reads CASYQDMNTEAFF.